This record covers a single TCR beta chain. These data belong to a study of blood T cell repertoires in COVID-19. Overall study context: Donors in the United States, Italy and Spain gave samples during acute or convalescent COVID-19.

Seattle's cohort entered during active infection and was followed longitudinally. Authors' methods: Estimation of nucleated cell counts was performed using reference gene primer amplification. The table came from immunoSEQ multiplex PCR; TCRdb's copy has only in-frame clones and leaves some out. V and J calls plus clone size are reproduced from that table; the DNA served to infer D and trimming. Here the sample spans roughly 52,000 clones, 82% being singletons. The trim removed 6 bases at V and 2 bases at J, leaving 7 bases unmatched. The CDR3 covers 15 residues. Per the germline V gene, CDR1 is ENHRY and CDR2 is SYGVKD.

The sequence came from a man older than 75 with COVID-19, enrolled during active disease. The chain recombines TRBV10-3 with TRBJ2-7; 10 nucleotides match TRBD1. The source material was peripheral blood. The CDR3 is CAIRDPGQGTYEQYV. The CDR3 DNA is TGTGCCATCAGGGACCCGGGACAGGGGACCTACGAGCAGTACGTC.